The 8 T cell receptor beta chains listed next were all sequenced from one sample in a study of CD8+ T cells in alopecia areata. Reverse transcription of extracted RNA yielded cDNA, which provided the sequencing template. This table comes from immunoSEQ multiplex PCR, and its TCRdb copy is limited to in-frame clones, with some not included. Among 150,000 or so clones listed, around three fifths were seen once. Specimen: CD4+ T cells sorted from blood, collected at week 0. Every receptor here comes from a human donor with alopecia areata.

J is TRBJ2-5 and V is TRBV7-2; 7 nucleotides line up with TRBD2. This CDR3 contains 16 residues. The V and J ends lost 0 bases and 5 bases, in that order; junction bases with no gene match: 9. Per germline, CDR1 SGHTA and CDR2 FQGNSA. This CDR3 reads CASSLAGLGWRETQYF. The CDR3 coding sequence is TGTGCCAGCAGCTTAGCTGGACTAGGGTGGCGGGAGACCCAGTACTTC.

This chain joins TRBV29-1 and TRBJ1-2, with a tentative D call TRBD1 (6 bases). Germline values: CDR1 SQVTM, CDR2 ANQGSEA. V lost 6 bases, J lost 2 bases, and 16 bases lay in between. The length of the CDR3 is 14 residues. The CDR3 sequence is CSVGGGLPNYGYTF. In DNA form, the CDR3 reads TGCAGCGTCGGGGGGGGGCTCCCGAACTATGGCTACACCTTC.

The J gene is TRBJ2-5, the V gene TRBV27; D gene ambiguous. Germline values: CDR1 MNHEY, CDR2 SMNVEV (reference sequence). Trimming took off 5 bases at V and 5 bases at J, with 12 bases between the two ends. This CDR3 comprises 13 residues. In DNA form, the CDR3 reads TGTGCCAGCAGTCTAAATATAGGGGAGACCCAGTACTTC. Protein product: CASSLNIGETQYF.

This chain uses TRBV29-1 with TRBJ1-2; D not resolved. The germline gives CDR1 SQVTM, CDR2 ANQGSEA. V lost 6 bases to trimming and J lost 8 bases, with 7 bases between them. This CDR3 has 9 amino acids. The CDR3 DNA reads TGCAGCGTAACGGAAGGCTACACCTTC. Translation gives CSVTEGYTF.

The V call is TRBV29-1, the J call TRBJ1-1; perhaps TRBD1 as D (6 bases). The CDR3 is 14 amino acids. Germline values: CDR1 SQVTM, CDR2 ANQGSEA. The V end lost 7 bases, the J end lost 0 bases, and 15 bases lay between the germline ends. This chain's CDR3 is CSGGAGQMNTEAFF. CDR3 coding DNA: TGCAGCGGGGGGGCTGGACAGATGAACACTGAAGCTTTCTTT.

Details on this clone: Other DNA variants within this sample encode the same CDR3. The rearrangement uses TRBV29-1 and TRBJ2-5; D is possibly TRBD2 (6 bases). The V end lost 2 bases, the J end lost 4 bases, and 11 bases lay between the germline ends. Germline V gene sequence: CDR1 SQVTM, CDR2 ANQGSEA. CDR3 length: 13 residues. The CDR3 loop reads CSVERLGGETQYF. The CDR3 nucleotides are TGCAGCGTTGAAAGACTAGGTGGAGAGACCCAGTACTTC.

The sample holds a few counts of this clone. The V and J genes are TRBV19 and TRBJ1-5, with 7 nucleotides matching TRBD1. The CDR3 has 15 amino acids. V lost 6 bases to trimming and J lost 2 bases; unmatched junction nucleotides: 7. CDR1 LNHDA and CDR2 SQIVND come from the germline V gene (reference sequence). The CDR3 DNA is TGTGCCAGTAGAGGGACAGTATGGCGCAATCAGCCCCAGCATTTT. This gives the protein CASRGTVWRNQPQHF.

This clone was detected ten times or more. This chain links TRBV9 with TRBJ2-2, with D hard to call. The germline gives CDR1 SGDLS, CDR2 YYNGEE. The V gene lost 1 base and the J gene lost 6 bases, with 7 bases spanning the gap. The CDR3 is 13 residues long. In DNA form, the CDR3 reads TGTGCCAGCAGCGTATTATCTCCCGGGGAGCTGTTTTTT. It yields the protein CASSVLSPGELFF.